The 4 T cell receptor beta chains below come from one sample, sequenced in a study of control samples from healthy donors and cancer patients. Repertoires were generated with immunoSEQ multiplex PCR, while TCRdb's copy carries only in-frame clones and drops some. The data contain about 150,000 clones, approximately 90% of them seen just once; the ten biggest clones take up 0.65% to 0.75%. The specimen sequenced was blood. The receptors come from a woman aged 25 to 39 in good health.

The rearrangement joins TRBV29-1 to TRBJ2-5, with TRBD1 identical over 8 bases. The CDR3 sequence is 14 residues long. In germline, CDR1 is SQVTM, CDR2 ANQGSEA. With 7 bases clipped from V and 0 bases from J, the junction kept 7 bases outside the gene matches. CDR3 loop: CSARQGWYQETQYF. The CDR3 region has the DNA TGCAGCGCCCGACAGGGGTGGTACCAAGAGACCCAGTACTTC.

This clone turned up a few times. The chain employs TRBV30 and TRBJ1-5; D is ambiguous. CDR1 GTSNPN and CDR2 SVGIG come from the germline V gene (reference sequence). The V and J ends lost 4 bases and 4 bases respectively, with 11 bases between them. CDR3 length equals 13 residues. The CDR3 DNA reads TGTGCCTGGAACTCGGGCCTTAATCAGCCCCAGCATTTT. This gives the protein CAWNSGLNQPQHF.

The rearrangement joins TRBV6-6 to TRBJ2-5; D gene uncertain. The CDR3 runs to 12 residues. V lost 7 bases, J lost 5 bases, and 11 bases lay in between. Germline CDR1 reads MNHNY; CDR2 reads SVGAGI (reference sequence). In DNA form, the CDR3 reads TGTGCCAGCACCCCCGACCTGGAGACCCAGTACTTC. Its protein is CASTPDLETQYF.

This rearrangement joins TRBV7-7 to TRBJ1-3; the match to TRBD1 covers 7 bases. The junction had 6 bases not matched to a gene; V was cut back by 5 bases and J by 8 bases. This CDR3 is 13 amino acids long. Germline V lookup: CDR1 SSHAT, CDR2 FNYEAQ (reference sequence). The CDR3 nucleotides are TGTGCCAGCAGCCGAGACAGGGTGGACACCATATATTTT. Its protein is CASSRDRVDTIYF. Together with reference TRBV7-7 and TRBJ1-3, the CDR3 gives the full variable domain: GAGVSQSPRYKVTKRGQDVTLRCDPISSHATLYWYQQALGQGPEFLTYFNYEAQPDKSGLPSDRFSAERPEGSISTLTIQRTEQRDSAMYRCASSRDRVDTIYFGEGSWLTVV.